This entry concerns a single TCR beta chain. This clone has a single count. The antigen it recognizes is unknown. Per-nucleotide qualities are absent, and no much larger clonotype sits a single base away. The cohort was made up of roughly 670 healthy bone marrow donors. At the time of sampling, all cohort members were nominally healthy, though unrecorded immune exposures were likely present. The donor tested CMV seropositive and was one of the 289 seropositive cohort members. A peripheral blood sample was provided by each donor, and peripheral blood mononuclear cells were used for TCR beta sequencing. Genomic DNA extraction from the blood cell samples was performed with the Qiagen DNeasy Blood Extraction Kit. This specimen comes from a study of cytomegalovirus exposure and HLA in healthy donors (dated by TCRdb to about 2017). The study in broad terms: In an earlier analysis of 450 to 750 of the donors, under 300 Gb of sequence data and 117 million unique TCR beta sequences from some 170 million T cells were reported. Donor age, sex, ethnicity and CMV serostatus were compiled alongside the repertoire data. An earlier analysis of about 620 of the donors applied high-throughput TCR beta sequencing to assess whether each TCR beta V gene segment acted as functional or pseudogenic. Rather than drawing on any new phenotypic data, the later analysis identified candidate immune exposures from TCR beta sequences and the way those sequences occurred across donors. All discovery cohort repertoires had been generated using a single sequencing platform. Roughly 310 gigabases of sequencing data and 70 million to 100 million unique TCR sequences were included in an early release covering about 600 HLA-typed donors. Of the 300 to 500 genotyped donors, roughly 76% were placed in the genetic ancestry cluster associated with self-reported Caucasian donors. In a later genetic analysis, genome-wide SNP genotypes for 398 of the 666 donors were used, and that subset was treated as a discovery cohort. On average, roughly 200,000 unique TCR beta nucleotide sequences were sequenced per donor among a few hundred genotyped donors of the cohort, with about 19% of those sequences being non-productive. Both class I and class II loci were covered by HLA typing, at four-digit resolution. Typing coverage differed by locus: A, B, C, DRB1 and DQB1 were typed in roughly 629-630 donors, DQA1 in 522, DPA1 in some 570, and DPB1 in 400 to 480. About five DR-DQ haplotypes were handled as single units for association and clustering because linkage in the cohort was strong. The study used immunosequencing to profile the T cell repertoires of approximately 690 subjects and linked those repertoires to cytomegalovirus serostatus. A later analysis re-analyzed previously published TCR beta repertoires from several hundred donors and added high-resolution HLA genotyping to study TCR occurrence patterns. The aim of the study was to test whether cataloging public T cell receptors could identify signatures of past pathogen exposure. High-throughput TCR immunosequencing, statistical association of individual TCRs with disease status, and machine learning were combined to predict cytomegalovirus infection status. In addition to the first cohort of 666 subjects, a separate validation cohort of approximately 120 different subjects was used.

Here is what the overall study found, with its caveats: The 87-base-pair reads could not distinguish some IMGT-functional V segments, including TRBV6-2 and TRBV6-3, so those segments were excluded. A later analysis found that HLA-associated TCR beta chains were more clonally expanded and had lower generation probabilities than equally common non-associated chains. In a later analysis, most CMV-associated TCR beta chains were found to appear HLA-restricted, with HLA associations seemingly driven largely by CMV exposure. In a later genetic analysis, fewer N-insertions in productive TCRs were reported among donors in an Asian-associated ancestry cluster than the roughly 700-donor mean. Most TCR sequences were observed very rarely across donors, whereas some public TCRs were present in many individuals. A later genetic analysis associated a missense DCLRE1C variant with V-gene and J-gene trimming of TCR beta chains, and an independent cohort replicated the association. Linkage disequilibrium might explain the correlated functional status among segregating V segments, but an unknown experimental factor could not be excluded. The study gave a list of some 150 TCR beta chains associated with cytomegalovirus. Broadly in line with IMGT annotations, most TCR beta V segments showed up in productive rearrangements about 87% or about 30% of the time in an earlier analysis of several hundred of the donors. Only TCR beta chains were sequenced in this cohort, and the absence of alpha or paired-chain data limited detectable features. CMV serostatus was the only immune exposure information available for the cohort. In a later analysis, TCR association rates were found to vary across HLA loci, with the most associated TCRs seen for DRB1 alleles and the fewest for HLA-C alleles. At a false discovery rate of 0.05, a later analysis linked 16,951 TCR beta sequences to specific HLA alleles. A later analysis reported that several top co-occurrence clusters appeared linked to parvovirus B19, influenza, CMV and Epstein-Barr virus. According to the authors, the approach could potentially be generalized to other disease states and immunological phenotypes. A cluster of highly shared sequence variants was judged likely to represent a technical artifact of the sequencing pipeline. Sequencing depth was assumed to be roughly uniform across donors in the presence/absence analyses, though that assumption may not hold. HLA typing was unavailable for some donors at each locus, so association tests used only the typed subset. In vitro tests confirmed that a few of the cytomegalovirus-associated TCR beta chains recognize cytomegalovirus antigens. A further reported finding was that TCR beta sequences accurately predicted the HLA-A and HLA-B alleles for most subjects in the first cohort. In both the original and validation cohorts, the classifier was reported to diagnose cytomegalovirus status with high specificity and sensitivity. Strong co-occurrence of HLA alleles, especially DR and DQ, made assigning TCR associations to individual alleles difficult. Because counts were too low, about 18 rarely observed V segments, including chromosome 9 orphons, were excluded from the earlier analysis of roughly 580 of the donors.

The library was produced with the immunoSEQ multiplex PCR assay. The multiplex PCR relied on a mix of 60 forward primers for TCR Vbeta segments and 13 reverse primers for TCR Jbeta segments. The CDR3 region of rearranged TCR beta genes was amplified from genomic DNA by a multiplex PCR assay. Amplified TCR beta libraries were sequenced as 87-base-pair reads on the Illumina HiSeq System. The study's processing was this. A later analysis tallied roughly 76 million unique TCR beta chains across the roughly 610 repertoires, and approximately 11 million of those chains were shared by two or more donors. Raw reads were error-corrected and collapsed into unique sequences by a nearest-neighbor algorithm in which closely related sequences were merged to remove PCR and sequencing errors. Alignment of CDR3 sequences to IMGT reference sequences was used to assign V, D and J gene segments. For a sequence to be retained, a match of at least six nucleotides was required to both a V gene segment and a J gene segment. Rearrangements were called productive when the CDR3 lacked stop codons and stayed in frame with V and J; all others were non-productive. Following IMGT convention, CDR3 was defined as the stretch from the second conserved V-encoded cysteine up to the conserved J-encoded phenylalanine. The earlier analysis of some 540 of the donors excluded any sequence lacking an unambiguous match to a single V gene segment. An earlier analysis of some 610 of the donors called V segments functional above 56.7% productive rearrangements and segregating when the between-donor standard deviation exceeded 5%. A statistical classification framework was developed to diagnose cytomegalovirus status using the catalog of TCR beta chain sequences. In a later analysis, TCR nucleotide sequences were compared against IMGT/GENE-DB human TR gene sequences so that V and J genes could be assigned. A later analysis assigned CDR3 sequences and most-parsimonious VDJ recombination scenarios with the TCRdist pipeline. In a later analysis, each TCR beta chain was defined by its CDR3 amino acid sequence together with its V-gene family, and reads without a unique V-gene family were excluded. To address suspected cross-contamination and a sequencing artifact, a later analysis removed approximately 600 highly shared, low-generation-probability nucleotide sequences. For each public chain, a later analysis derived a clonal expansion index from normalized ranks of inferred template counts within each repertoire. In a later analysis, generation probabilities were computed using a VDJ recombination model fitted to out-of-frame rearrangements, and the results were checked against IGoR. Hypergeometric tests were used in a later analysis to score TCR-TCR, TCR-HLA and TCR-CMV co-occurrence, with a repertoire-size bias correction applied to the TCR pairs. To estimate false discovery rates, a later analysis permuted the HLA or CMV assignments 20 times. In a later analysis, co-occurring TCRs were grouped with DBSCAN, and TCRdist sequence similarity was added when clustering was performed within HLA-allele-positive subsets. Repertoires with fewer than 30,000 or more than 120,000 public chains, plus five repertoires with anomalous nucleotide sharing, were excluded from co-occurrence clustering. TCRdb took over this immuneACCESS table, retaining in-frame rearrangements with V and J assigned. Such tables are incomplete; in checked studies, under half of the missing clones stem from an unresolved V gene, and the remainder is unexplained. That table is the source of V, J and clone size, and D and trimming were worked out from the DNA. This sample comprises some 130,000 clones, 65% to 90% of them detected only once. The top ten constitute about 10% of the sample.

The junction shows trimming of 2 bases on V and 5 bases on J, and the gene matches do not reach 8 bases of it. The CDR3 sequence holds 14 residues, the cysteine and phenylalanine included. Left in the record is the CDR3 DNA by itself, 42 bases read in frame from the first base. Looking up the germline V gene (reference sequence) yields CDR1 GTSNPN and CDR2 SVGIG. The TCR was taken from a male donor in good health and CMV-seropositive. The sample comprised PBMCs. This receptor chain uses TRBV30 and TRBJ2-7, with 8 bases aligning to TRBD2. The sequence in DNA is TGTGCCTGGAGTCGCCAGCGGGAGTGGAACGAGCAGTACTTC. The encoded protein is CAWSRQREWNEQYF. With the portions outside the CDR3 filled from the reference TRBV30 and TRBJ2-7 genes, the complete variable region becomes SQTIHQWPATLVQPVGSPLSLECTVEGTSNPNLYWYRQAAGRGLQLLFYSVGIGQISSEVPQNLSASRPQDRQFILSSKKLLLSDSGFYLCAWSRQREWNEQYFGPGTRLTVT.